The 20 T cell receptor beta chains below were found in one sample sequenced in a study of cytomegalovirus exposure and HLA in healthy donors. Vbeta (60) and Jbeta (13) primers were used in the PCR. Repertoires were generated with immunoSEQ multiplex PCR, while TCRdb's copy carries only in-frame clones and drops some. The sample shows over 65,000 clones, less than 80% of them seen only once. Sequencing was done on a sample of PBMCs. The origin of the receptors is a woman aged 45-65 years in good health and CMV-seropositive.

The chain joins TRBV27 to TRBJ2-2; 9 nucleotides match TRBD2. Germline values: CDR1 MNHEY, CDR2 SMNVEV (reference sequence). The CDR3 sequence is 15 residues long. V was clipped by 3 bases and J by 5 bases; unmatched bases: 4. CDR3 coding DNA: TGTGCCAGCAGTTTGGCTAGCGGGGTTACCGGGGAGCTGTTTTTT. It yields the protein CASSLASGVTGELFF.

J is TRBJ2-2 and V is TRBV6-5; a weak D match, TRBD1 (6 bases). The CDR3 totals 14 residues. Per the germline V gene, CDR1 is MNHEY and CDR2 is SVGAGI. V was cut by 4 bases and J by 6 bases, with 12 bases left in between. Here the CDR3 reads CASSSSRGSGELFF. DNA of the CDR3: TGTGCCAGCAGTTCATCCAGGGGTTCCGGGGAGCTGTTTTTT.

The CDR3 region is CASSFLAGGPNTGELFF. The CDR3 nucleotides are TGTGCCAGCAGTTTCTTAGCGGGGGGGCCGAACACCGGGGAGCTGTTTTTT. This chain links TRBV28 with TRBJ2-2; 11 positions match TRBD2. CDR3 length equals 17 residues. V dropped 3 bases and J dropped 0; count of bases not matched to a gene: 3. The germline CDR1 and CDR2 sequences are MDHEN and SYDVKM.

V is TRBV7-3 and J is TRBJ2-1; 8 bases match TRBD1. Germline V lookup: CDR1 SGHTA, CDR2 FQGTGA. With V trimmed by 5 bases and J by 0 bases, 3 bases remained unmatched. The CDR3 extends over 15 amino acids. The CDR3 sequence is CASSPQGGSYNEQFF. The CDR3 bases are TGTGCCAGCAGCCCACAGGGGGGCTCCTACAATGAGCAGTTCTTC.

V usage is TRBV7-2 and J usage is TRBJ2-1, with D perhaps TRBD2 (6 bases). Germline V gene sequence: CDR1 SGHTA, CDR2 FQGNSA. The CDR3 length is 15 residues. V dropped 5 bases and J dropped 6 bases, with 17 bases sitting between them. The CDR3 sequence: CASSRDLRSTNEQFF. Written as DNA, the CDR3 is TGTGCCAGCAGCCGGGACTTGAGAAGTACCAATGAGCAGTTCTTC.

This clone occurred a few times. The rearrangement links TRBV6-5 to TRBJ2-1, with D possibly being TRBD2 (6 bases). This CDR3 comprises 11 residues. Trimming took off 8 bases at V and 4 bases at J, with 6 bases between the two ends. CDR1 MNHEY and CDR2 SVGAGI come from the germline V gene. CDR3 sequence (DNA): TGTGCCAGCCGGGAGTACAATGAGCAGTTCTTC. Its translation is CASREYNEQFF.

The rearrangement joins TRBV28 to TRBJ2-2, with D unclear. Trimming shortened V by 10 bases and J by 6 bases, and 12 bases separated the two germline ends. Germline V gene data show CDR1 as MDHEN and CDR2 as SYDVKM. The CDR3 length is 12 residues. The CDR3 region is CATDTGPGELFF. CDR3 nucleotides: TGTGCCACCGACACCGGCCCCGGGGAGCTGTTTTTT.

The gene calls are TRBV28 and TRBJ1-6; no definite D call. Trimming took off 5 bases at V and 4 bases at J, with 6 bases between the two ends. There are 13 residues in the CDR3. Looked up from germline, CDR1 is MDHEN and CDR2 is SYDVKM. The CDR3 sequence: CASSRRYNSPLHF. The CDR3 DNA is TGTGCCAGCAGTCGTAGATATAATTCACCCCTCCACTTT. Variable domain in full (rest from reference TRBV28 and TRBJ1-6): DVKVTQSSRYLVKRTGEKVFLECVQDMDHENMFWYRQDPGLGLRLIYFSYDVKMKEKGDIPEGYSVSREKKERFSLILESASTNQTSMYLCASSRRYNSPLHFGNGTRLTVT.

This clone has a single count. The rearrangement links TRBV9 to TRBJ1-5, with 7 bases matching TRBD1. The J segment lost 3 bases and the V segment lost 4 bases, leaving 4 bases of the junction unmatched. This CDR3 contains 14 residues. Per germline, CDR1 SGDLS and CDR2 YYNGEE. DNA of the CDR3: TGTGCCAGCAGCCCAGACAGGGCCAATCAGCCCCAGCATTTT. This encodes CASSPDRANQPQHF.

The V call is TRBV7-9, the J call TRBJ1-6; 8 bases are a match to TRBD1. Germline assignment: CDR1 SEHNR and CDR2 FQNEAQ (reference sequence). The CDR3 is 16 amino acids. Germline trimming cut 5 bases from V and 4 bases from J; bases unmatched to any gene: 7. The CDR3 protein is CASSGSGGYYNSPLHF. The CDR3 nucleotides read TGTGCCAGCAGCGGATCAGGGGGCTATTATAATTCACCCCTCCACTTT. Full variable domain (outside the CDR3, taken from reference TRBV7-9 and TRBJ1-6): DTGVSQNPRHKITKRGQNVTFRCDPISEHNRLYWYRQTLGQGPEFLTYFQNEAQLEKSRLLSDRFSAERPKGSFSTLEIQRTEQGDSAMYLCASSGSGGYYNSPLHFGNGTRLTVT.

The J gene is TRBJ2-1, the V gene TRBV5-4; 7 bases fit TRBD1. The CDR3 is 15 amino acids. V dropped 0 bases and J dropped 2; count of bases not matched to a gene: 2. Per the germline V gene, CDR1 is SGHNT and CDR2 is YYREEE (reference sequence). CDR3: CASSLGGGTYNEQFF. The CDR3, as DNA: TGTGCCAGCAGCTTGGGAGGGGGCACCTACAATGAGCAGTTCTTC.

This clone appeared a single time. V is TRBV2 and J is TRBJ1-6; D unresolved. The V end lost 7 bases, the J end lost 9 bases, and 13 bases lay between the germline ends. The CDR3 totals 13 residues. The germline V gene encodes CDR1 SNHLY and CDR2 FYNNEI. CDR3 DNA: TGTGCCAGCACTCCCCTCGAGGTTTCACCCCTCCACTTT. This codes for CASTPLEVSPLHF.

V gene TRBV6-5 combines with J gene TRBJ2-5; D is ambiguous. In germline, CDR1 is MNHEY, CDR2 SVGAGI. CDR3 length: 14 amino acids. Trimming took off 10 bases at V and 1 base at J, with 16 bases between the two ends. CDR3 DNA: TGTGCCACCGCGGCGGCAGCGACCCAAGAGACCCAGTACTTC. This encodes CATAAAATQETQYF.

The rearrangement links TRBV2 to TRBJ2-7; 10 positions agree with TRBD1. V gave up 2 bases and J gave up 6 bases; unmatched junction bases: 7. This CDR3 is built from 15 residues. Germline CDR1 and CDR2: SNHLY and FYNNEI. This CDR3 reads CASSETGTGVFEQYV. The CDR3 DNA sequence: TGTGCCAGCAGTGAAACCGGGACAGGGGTCTTCGAGCAGTACGTC.

The chain recombines TRBV4-1 with TRBJ1-2, with 9 bases lining up with TRBD1. V trimming: 1 base; J trimming: 3 bases; junction bases outside the gene matches: 6. The CDR3 spans 16 residues. CDR1 and CDR2 (germline): MGHRA, YSYEKL. This chain's CDR3 is CASSQGTGVLYYGYTF. The DNA for the CDR3 is TGCGCCAGCAGCCAAGGGACAGGGGTTCTCTACTATGGCTACACCTTC.

As DNA, the CDR3 is TGTGCCAGCAGCTTAGGGGCCCGGGGCGCGGGGGGTCAAGAGACCCAGTACTTC. Translating gives CASSLGARGAGGQETQYF. The V and J genes are TRBV7-6 and TRBJ2-5, with 8 bases matching TRBD2. CDR3 size: 18 residues. J lost 2 bases, V lost 1 base, and 12 bases had no gene match. The V gene's germline CDR1 is SGHVS and CDR2 FNYEAQ.

The gene calls are TRBV5-8 and TRBJ1-1; D perhaps matches TRBD1 (5 bases). From germline, CDR1 is SGHTS and CDR2 YDEGEE. The CDR3 is made up of 9 amino acids. The CDR3 reads CGLRGTAFF. The DNA of the CDR3 is TGTGGGTTGCGGGGCACAGCTTTCTTT.

The chain employs TRBV2 and TRBJ1-2, with TRBD1 as a possible D gene (5 bases). Germline V gene lookup returns CDR1 SNHLY and CDR2 FYNNEI. The CDR3 extends over 15 amino acids. The V and J ends lost 8 bases and 0 bases respectively, with 16 bases between them. Written as DNA, the CDR3 is TGTGCCAGCTGCGGGGCGGCTGTCCCTAACTATGGCTACACCTTC. Translated: CASCGAAVPNYGYTF.

The genes are TRBV9 and TRBJ2-2, with TRBD2 identical over 8 bases. Germline CDR1 reads SGDLS; CDR2 reads YYNGEE. CDR3 length equals 15 residues. Germline trimming cut 0 bases from V and 5 bases from J; bases unmatched to any gene: 3. The CDR3 sequence is CASSVAERETGELFF. CDR3 in DNA: TGTGCCAGCAGCGTAGCGGAGCGGGAGACCGGGGAGCTGTTTTTT.

The genes are TRBV9 and TRBJ2-3; D perhaps matches TRBD2 (6 bases). V lost 1 base to trimming and J lost 2 bases, with 14 bases between them. The CDR3 totals 16 residues. The germline V gene encodes CDR1 SGDLS and CDR2 YYNGEE. CDR3 in DNA: TGTGCCAGCAGCGTAAGTTTGGGGGGAACCACAGATACGCAGTATTTT. Translated: CASSVSLGGTTDTQYF. The full variable domain, its missing parts supplied by reference TRBV9 and TRBJ2-3, is DSGVTQTPKHLITATGQRVTLRCSPRSGDLSVYWYQQSLDQGLQFLIQYYNGEERAKGNILERFSAQQFPDLHSELNLSSLELGDSALYFCASSVSLGGTTDTQYFGPGTRLTVL.